The clone carrying this TCR beta chain has only one observation. The data belong to a study of T cells in Graves' hyperthyroidism and ophthalmopathy. Study as a whole: Before any treatment, at initial diagnosis, peripheral blood was collected.

Stable Graves' hyperthyroidism meant no ophthalmopathy progression within 18 months. Thyroid ultrasound and orbital computed tomography, with clinical symptoms and serum thyroxine and TRAb, informed diagnoses. Source material for PBMCs was less than 12 ml fresh peripheral blood. The CDR3 regions of TCR beta were amplified from RNA transcripts. Initially, a first-round RT-PCR of the TCR CDR3 employed the HTBI primer set. In TCRdb, the multiplex PCR reads were re-called with MiXCR into one record per CDR3 protein. This table holds under 130,000 distinct CDR3 sequences, 45% to 50% found once. V was pared by 7 bases and J by 8 bases, with 20 bases between. The CDR3 runs to 14 residues. Germline V CDR1 and CDR2: SNHLY, FYNNEI.

The sequencing sample was made of blood. The sequence came from a middle-aged man with Graves' hyperthyroidism. The chain uses TRBV2 and TRBJ1-2; TRBD1 is a possible D gene (6 bases). CDR3: CASTTRASGEGYTF. In nucleotides, the CDR3 is TGTGCCAGCACCACGAGGGCCTCAGGGGAAGGCTACACCTTC.